The source of this TCR beta chain is a study of T cells after yellow fever vaccination. It was through 5'RACE template switching that TCR cDNA was made, with a universal primer site and UMIs added. TCRdb reanalysed the 5' RACE reads using MiXCR and keeps one entry per CDR3 protein. The table includes roughly 340,000 distinct CDR3 sequences, 4% detected once. The V end lost 6 bases, the J end lost 2 bases, and 17 bases lay between the germline ends. Germline V gene lookup returns CDR1 KGHSH and CDR2 LQKENI. The CDR3 is 17 amino acids. The V and J genes are TRBV18 and TRBJ1-6, with D tentatively TRBD1 (6 bases). The sequenced sample was PBMCs, obtained 5 days after the yellow fever booster vaccination. The TCR originated in a man in his late teens or twenties who received the YFV17D yellow fever vaccine. The DNA of the CDR3 is TGTGCCAGCTCCTTGGCCCCCCAGGGGACCTATAATTCACCCCTCCACTTT. Residues: CASSLAPQGTYNSPLHF.